What follows are 26 T cell receptor beta chains derived from one specimen sequenced in a study of identical twins. TCRdb recomputed calls from the 5' RACE reads with MiXCR, one row per CDR3 protein. The sample has 470,000 or so distinct CDR3 sequences; 20% to 25% are singletons. The sample also formed part of further work on T cells expressing NK-cell markers.

The specimen sequenced was CD4+ T cells sorted from blood. These TCRs come from a woman aged 18-29 years in good health.

This clonotype showed up many times. This chain uses TRBV7-9 with TRBJ1-1; TRBD1 agrees at 7 bases. Trimming took 5 bases from V and 7 from J; bases not matched to a gene: 13. The germline CDR1 and CDR2 sequences are SEHNR and FQNEAQ (reference sequence). This CDR3 is 15 amino acids long. The CDR3 DNA reads TGTGCCAGCAGCCTTCATTCACAGGGGTTAAGTGAAGCTTTCTTT. Translating it yields CASSLHSQGLSEAFF.

This clonotype has a handful of counts. The rearrangement links TRBV28 to TRBJ2-7; the match to TRBD2 covers 8 bases. Germline CDR1 and CDR2: MDHEN and SYDVKM. CDR3 length: 19 residues. V dropped 4 bases and J dropped 0; count of bases not matched to a gene: 17. Here the CDR3 reads CASSSHTGTSGGNSYEQYF. The CDR3 region has the DNA TGTGCCAGCAGTTCACACACCGGGACTAGTGGAGGAAACTCCTACGAGCAGTACTTC.

This chain links TRBV12-3 or TRBV12-4 with TRBJ1-6; D ambiguous. V was cut by 4 bases and J by 10 bases, with 11 bases left in between. The CDR3 totals 13 residues. CDR3 region: CASSWANGSPLHF. The CDR3 DNA reads as TGTGCCAGCAGTTGGGCCAACGGATCACCCCTCCACTTT.

The CDR3 DNA reads as TGTGCCAGCAGCTTGGGTCGCGGGAGCGTGATCAATGAGCAGTTCTTC. It yields the protein CASSLGRGSVINEQFF. The V and J genes are TRBV5-5 and TRBJ2-1; TRBD2 matches 7 bases. The CDR3 contains 16 residues. V lost 0 bases to trimming and J lost 6 bases; unmatched junction nucleotides: 9. Germline values: CDR1 SGHKS, CDR2 YYEKEE (reference sequence).

This chain connects TRBV11-1 to TRBJ1-1; no clear D gene. Germline-derived CDR1 and CDR2 are SGHAT and FQDESV (reference sequence). The CDR3 is made up of 18 amino acids. Trimming removed 1 base from V and 0 bases from J, with 18 bases in between. DNA of the CDR3: TGTGCCAGCAGCTTAGTGGAAGGTGGCGATACTATGAACACTGAAGCTTTCTTT. It specifies CASSLVEGGDTMNTEAFF. Supplemented by reference TRBV11-1 and TRBJ1-1, the full variable domain reads EAEVAQSPRYKITEKSQAVAFWCDPISGHATLYWYRQILGQGPELLVQFQDESVVDDSQLPKDRFSAERLKGVDSTLKIQPAELGDSAMYLCASSLVEGGDTMNTEAFFGQGTRLTVV.

The chain combines TRBV20-1 with TRBJ2-5; D perhaps matches TRBD2 (5 bases). V lost 1 base to trimming and J lost 3 bases, with 9 bases between them. Per germline, CDR1 DFQATT and CDR2 SNEGSKA (reference sequence). This CDR3 region has 13 residues. CDR3 in amino acids: CSARGGGEETQYF. The DNA of the CDR3 is TGCAGTGCTAGAGGCGGAGGAGAAGAGACCCAGTACTTC.

This clonotype was counted between two and nine times. J is TRBJ2-6 and V is TRBV7-2; D not certain. There are 14 residues in the CDR3. V was pared by 7 bases and J by 2 bases, with 9 bases between. Germline CDR1 SGHTA, CDR2 FQGNSA. CDR3 protein: CASNRFAGANVLTF. In nucleotides, the CDR3 is TGTGCCAGCAACCGATTTGCTGGGGCCAACGTCCTGACTTTC.

This clonotype showed up just once. The chain uses TRBV7-2 and TRBJ2-3, with a possible D match to TRBD1 (6 bases). From germline, CDR1 is SGHTA and CDR2 FQGNSA. The CDR3 is 14 residues long. Trimming pared 6 bases from V and 0 bases from J, leaving 10 bases between. The CDR3 sequence is CASRLGGSTDTQYF. In DNA form, the CDR3 reads TGTGCCAGCAGGCTAGGGGGAAGCACAGATACGCAGTATTTT.

The chain recombines TRBV9 with TRBJ2-1, with 12 bases lining up with TRBD2. Germline V gene lookup returns CDR1 SGDLS and CDR2 YYNGEE. The ends lost 0 bases at V and 10 bases at J; junction bases unmatched: 5. There are 15 residues in the CDR3. In DNA form, the CDR3 reads TGTGCCAGCAGCGTAGGAGGACTAGCGGGAAACGAGCAGTTCTTC. The encoded protein is CASSVGGLAGNEQFF.

This clonotype was counted between two and nine times. CDR3 coding DNA: TGTGCCAGCAGTGGTCAGGGCCACACTGAAGCTTTCTTT. Protein product: CASSGQGHTEAFF. The chain has TRBV6-1 and TRBJ1-1; perhaps TRBD1 as D (5 bases). The CDR3 is 13 amino acids. Trimming took 4 bases from V and 3 from J, leaving 9 bases between them. Germline loops: CDR1 MNHNS, CDR2 SASEGT.

Only a few counts were recorded for this clonotype. V is TRBV5-1 and J is TRBJ2-4, with D possibly TRBD2 on 5 matching bases. The CDR3 is 14 amino acids. Per germline, CDR1 SGHRS and CDR2 YFSETQ. The V end was cut by 1 base, the J end by 8 bases, with 13 bases between. Here the CDR3 DNA reads TGCGCCAGCAGCTTGTATGCCCTGCGGGACATTCAGTACTTC. Protein: CASSLYALRDIQYF.

The chain employs TRBV20-1 and TRBJ1-1; the match to TRBD1 covers 7 bases. J was trimmed by 2 bases and V by 8 bases; bases with no gene match: 5. Germline CDR1 reads DFQATT; CDR2 reads SNEGSKA (reference sequence). There are 12 residues in the CDR3. CDR3 in amino acids: CSYRTGNTEAFF. DNA of the CDR3: TGCAGTTACCGGACAGGCAACACTGAAGCTTTCTTT.

The chain carries TRBV29-1 and TRBJ2-5, with 10 bases matching TRBD2. In germline, CDR1 is SQVTM, CDR2 ANQGSEA. The CDR3 sequence is 16 residues long. J was trimmed by 4 bases and V by 6 bases; bases with no gene match: 14. The CDR3 reads CSVTGSGLAVRETQYF. The DNA for the CDR3 is TGCAGCGTCACTGGGTCTGGACTAGCGGTCCGAGAGACCCAGTACTTC.

In its sample, this clonotype was seen a few times. Mismatch with germline at one junction end may stem from a read error. As DNA, the CDR3 is TGCAGTGCTAGAGATACCGGGGGGGGCCTCAACTTC. It yields the protein CSARDTGGGLNF. V is TRBV20-1 and J is TRBJ2-1; 8 bases are a match to TRBD2. Germline V lookup: CDR1 DFQATT, CDR2 SNEGSKA (reference sequence). This CDR3 is built from 12 residues.

This clonotype was seen a handful of times. The V call is TRBV2, the J call TRBJ1-5; D gene unclear. Germline V gene lookup returns CDR1 SNHLY and CDR2 FYNNEI. The CDR3 consists of 15 residues. V lost 6 bases and J lost 0, with 12 bases in between. The CDR3: CASSRGIYSNQPQHF. CDR3 sequence (DNA): TGTGCCAGCAGCCGCGGGATTTATAGCAATCAGCCCCAGCATTTT. The full variable domain, completed using reference TRBV2 and TRBJ1-5, is EPEVTQTPSHQVTQMGQEVILRCVPISNHLYFYWYRQILGQKVEFLVSFYNNEISEKSEIFDDQFSVERPDGSNFTLKIRSTKLEDSAMYFCASSRGIYSNQPQHFGDGTRLSIL.

J is TRBJ2-3 and V is TRBV6-5, with D hard to call. This CDR3 has 14 residues. The V gene lost 3 bases and the J gene lost 5 bases, with 12 bases spanning the gap. Germline CDR1 and CDR2: MNHEY and SVGAGI. The CDR3 reads CASSYQPGLDTQYF. The CDR3 bases are TGTGCCAGCAGTTATCAGCCCGGGTTAGATACGCAGTATTTT.

The chain is built from TRBV4-3 and TRBJ2-1; D not resolved. V dropped 1 base and J dropped 10 bases, with 17 bases sitting between them. CDR3 length equals 15 residues. Looked up from germline, CDR1 is LGHNA and CDR2 is YSLEER. CDR3 in DNA: TGCGCCAGCAGCCAAGCTCGACTCTTATATGGCGAGCAGTTCTTC. Translation: CASSQARLLYGEQFF.

This chain links TRBV7-2 with TRBJ2-5; no firm D call. The length of the CDR3 is 15 residues. Trimming left V 3 bases short and J 3 bases short, with 14 bases between. Per the germline V gene, CDR1 is SGHTA and CDR2 is FQGNSA. CDR3 sequence (DNA): TGTGCCAGCAGCTTGGAGTTGGGCGCCGAAGAGACCCAGTACTTC. Its protein product is CASSLELGAEETQYF.

Ten or more counts support this clonotype. This chain uses TRBV6-1 with TRBJ2-6; 8 bases match TRBD1. The CDR3 is made up of 15 amino acids. Germline-derived CDR1 and CDR2 are MNHNS and SASEGT. Unmatched junction bases numbered 3, after V lost 7 bases and J lost 1 base. This chain's CDR3 is CASKTGGSGANVLTF. The CDR3 DNA reads TGTGCCAGCAAAACAGGGGGATCTGGGGCCAACGTCCTGACTTTC.

The chain combines TRBV20-1 with TRBJ2-3; TRBD2 matches at 8 bases. Germline CDR1 is DFQATT and CDR2 is SNEGSKA (reference sequence). Germline trimming cut 5 bases from V and 5 bases from J; bases unmatched to any gene: 9. The CDR3 is 14 amino acids. CDR3 region: CSAHGAGVRDTQYF. CDR3 in DNA: TGCAGTGCTCACGGAGCGGGAGTTAGAGATACGCAGTATTTT.

The V call is TRBV10-3, the J call TRBJ2-7; perhaps TRBD2 as D (5 bases). CDR3 length: 14 amino acids. Germline CDR1 reads ENHRY; CDR2 reads SYGVKD. V dropped 8 bases and J dropped 4 bases, with 18 bases sitting between them. CDR3 sequence (DNA): TGTGCCATCCGCGCTGGCAGGACTGAATACGAGCAGTACTTC. It encodes CAIRAGRTEYEQYF.

There are a few counts of this clonotype. Sequence at one end of the junction differs from germline and may be a read error. The chain uses TRBV10-3 and TRBJ2-7; no definite D call. This CDR3 is 11 amino acids long. Germline-derived CDR1 and CDR2 are ENHRY and SYGVKD. CDR3 in amino acids: CATSNSYEQYF. In nucleotides, the CDR3 is TGTGCCACCAGTAACAGCTACGAGCAGTACTTC.

This clonotype has at least ten counts. This sequence joins TRBV5-1 and TRBJ1-2; D gene unclear. This CDR3 region has 18 residues. V was clipped by 3 bases and J by 0 bases, with 21 bases between them. Germline V lookup: CDR1 SGHRS, CDR2 YFSETQ. CDR3 in DNA: TGCGCCAGCAGCTCAATAGGACCGCTGGACTTAGCTAACTATGGCTACACCTTC. It translates to CASSSIGPLDLANYGYTF. Full variable domain (rest looked up from reference TRBV5-1 and TRBJ1-2): KAGVTQTPRYLIKTRGQQVTLSCSPISGHRSVSWYQQTPGQGLQFLFEYFSETQRNKGNFPGRFSGRQFSNSRSEMNVSTLELGDSALYLCASSSIGPLDLANYGYTFGSGTRLTVV.

This clonotype turned up a few times. The genes are TRBV29-1 and TRBJ1-1, with D perhaps matching TRBD1 (5 bases). Germline lookup yields CDR1 SQVTM and CDR2 ANQGSEA. The V end lost 4 bases, the J end lost 5 bases, and 11 bases lay between the germline ends. The CDR3 has 12 residues. The CDR3 here is CSVGVGATEAFF. As DNA, the CDR3 is TGCAGCGTTGGGGTAGGGGCAACTGAAGCTTTCTTT.

The chain combines TRBV29-1 with TRBJ1-1; weak D call: TRBD1 (5 bases). V dropped 7 bases and J dropped 4 bases, with 13 bases sitting between them. The germline V gene has CDR1 SQVTM and CDR2 ANQGSEA. The CDR3 is 12 residues long. The CDR3 is CSAARGGTEAFF. CDR3 DNA: TGCAGCGCAGCCCGGGGCGGCACTGAAGCTTTCTTT.

The chain couples TRBV15 to TRBJ1-2; the D is unclear. V lost 0 bases and J 4 bases, leaving 6 bases between the germline ends. Germline lookup yields CDR1 LNHNV and CDR2 YYDKDF (reference sequence). This CDR3 comprises 13 residues. The CDR3 DNA reads as TGTGCCACCAGCAGAGATGGAGCCTATGGCTACACCTTC. Translated: CATSRDGAYGYTF.